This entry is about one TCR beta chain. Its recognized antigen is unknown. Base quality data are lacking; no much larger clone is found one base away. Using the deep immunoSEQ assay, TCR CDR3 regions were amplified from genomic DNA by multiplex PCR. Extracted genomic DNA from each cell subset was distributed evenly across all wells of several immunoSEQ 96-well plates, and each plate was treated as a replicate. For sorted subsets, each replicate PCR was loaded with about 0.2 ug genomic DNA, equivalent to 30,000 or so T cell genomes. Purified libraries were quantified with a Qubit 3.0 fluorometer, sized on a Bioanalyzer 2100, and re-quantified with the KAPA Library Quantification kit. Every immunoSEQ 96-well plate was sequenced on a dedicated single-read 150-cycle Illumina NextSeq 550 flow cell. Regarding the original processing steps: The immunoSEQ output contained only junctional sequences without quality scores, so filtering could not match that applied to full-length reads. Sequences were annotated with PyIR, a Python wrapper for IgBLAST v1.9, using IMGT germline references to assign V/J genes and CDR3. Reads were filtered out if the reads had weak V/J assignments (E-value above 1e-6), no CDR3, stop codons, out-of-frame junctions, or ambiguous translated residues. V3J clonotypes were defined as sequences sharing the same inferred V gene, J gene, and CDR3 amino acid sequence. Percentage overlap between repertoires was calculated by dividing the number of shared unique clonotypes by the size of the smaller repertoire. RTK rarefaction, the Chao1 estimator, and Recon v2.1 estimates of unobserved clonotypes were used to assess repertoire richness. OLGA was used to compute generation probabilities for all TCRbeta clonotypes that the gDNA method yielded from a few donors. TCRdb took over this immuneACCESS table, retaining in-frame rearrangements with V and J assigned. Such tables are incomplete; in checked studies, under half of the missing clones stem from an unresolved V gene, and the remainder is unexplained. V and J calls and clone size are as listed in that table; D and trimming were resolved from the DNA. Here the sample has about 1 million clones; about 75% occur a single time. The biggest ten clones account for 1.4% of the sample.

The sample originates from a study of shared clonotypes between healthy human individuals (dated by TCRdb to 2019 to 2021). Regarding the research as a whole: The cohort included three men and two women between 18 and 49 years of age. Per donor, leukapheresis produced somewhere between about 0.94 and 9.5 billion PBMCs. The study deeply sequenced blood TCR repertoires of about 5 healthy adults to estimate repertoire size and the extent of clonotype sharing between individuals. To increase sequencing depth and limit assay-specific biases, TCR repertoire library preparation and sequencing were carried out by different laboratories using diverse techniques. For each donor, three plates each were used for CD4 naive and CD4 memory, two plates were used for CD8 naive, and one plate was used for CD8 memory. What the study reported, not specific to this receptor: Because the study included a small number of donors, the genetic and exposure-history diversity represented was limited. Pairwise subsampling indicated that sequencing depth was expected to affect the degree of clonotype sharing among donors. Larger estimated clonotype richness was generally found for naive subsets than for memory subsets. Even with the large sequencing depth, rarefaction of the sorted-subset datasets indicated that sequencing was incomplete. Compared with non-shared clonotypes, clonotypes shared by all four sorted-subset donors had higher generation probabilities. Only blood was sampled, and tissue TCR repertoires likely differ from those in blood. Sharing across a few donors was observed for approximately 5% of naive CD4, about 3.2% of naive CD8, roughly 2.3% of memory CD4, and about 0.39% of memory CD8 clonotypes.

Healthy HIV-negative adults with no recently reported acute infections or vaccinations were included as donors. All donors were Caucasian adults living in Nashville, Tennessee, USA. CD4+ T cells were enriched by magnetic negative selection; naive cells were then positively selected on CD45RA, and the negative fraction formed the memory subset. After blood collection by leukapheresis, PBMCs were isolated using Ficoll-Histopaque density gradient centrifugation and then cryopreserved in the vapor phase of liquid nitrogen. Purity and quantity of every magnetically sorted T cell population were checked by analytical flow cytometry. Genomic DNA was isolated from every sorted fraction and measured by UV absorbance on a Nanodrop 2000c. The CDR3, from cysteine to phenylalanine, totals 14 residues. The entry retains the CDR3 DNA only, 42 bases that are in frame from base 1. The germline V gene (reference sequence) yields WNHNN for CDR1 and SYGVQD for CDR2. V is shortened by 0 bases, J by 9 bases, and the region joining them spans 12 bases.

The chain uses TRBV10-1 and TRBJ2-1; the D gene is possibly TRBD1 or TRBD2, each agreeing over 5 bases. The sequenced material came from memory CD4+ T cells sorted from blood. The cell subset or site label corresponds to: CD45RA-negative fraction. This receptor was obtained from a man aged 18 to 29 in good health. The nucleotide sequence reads TGCGCCAGCAGTGAGTCGTCGGGGCTTGGTGAGCAGTTCTTC. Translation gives CASSESSGLGEQFF.